The 14 T cell receptor beta chains below all came from one sample that was sequenced in a study of blood T cell repertoires in COVID-19. The table came from immunoSEQ multiplex PCR; TCRdb's copy has only in-frame clones and leaves some out. The sample gives nearly 250,000 clones, about 82% of which show up once; approximately 9.6% is in the top ten. Sequenced material: PBMCs or T cells enriched from blood (not recorded which). The origin of the receptors is a woman aged 50 to 60 with acute COVID-19.

This chain uses TRBV9 with TRBJ1-2, with D unclear. Germline assignment: CDR1 SGDLS and CDR2 YYNGEE. CDR3 length equals 13 residues. Trimming cost V 3 bases and J 2 bases, with 8 bases left between them. CDR3 loop: CASSEDWNYGYTF. In DNA, the CDR3 is TGTGCCAGCAGCGAGGACTGGAACTATGGCTACACCTTC.

The chain carries TRBV9 and TRBJ1-2; 12 positions agree with TRBD1. CDR1 is SGDLS and CDR2 is YYNGEE in the germline V gene. The CDR3 spans 18 residues. V lost 3 bases to trimming and J lost 4 bases; unmatched junction nucleotides: 13. CDR3 nucleotides: TGTGCCAGCAGCGGCCCCGGGACAGGGGGCGCATCTGGCTATGGCTACACCTTC. Amino acid sequence: CASSGPGTGGASGYGYTF.

The chain links TRBV18 to TRBJ2-2, with D perhaps matching TRBD2 (6 bases). Germline CDR1 KGHSH, CDR2 LQKENI. V was shortened by 3 bases and J by 4 bases, with 24 bases between the two germline ends. This CDR3 is built from 19 residues. The DNA of the CDR3 is TGTGCCAGCTCACCCCAGGACCTTAGGGGACTCAGATCCACCGGGGAGCTGTTTTTT. Protein: CASSPQDLRGLRSTGELFF.

The rearrangement uses TRBV27 and TRBJ2-1; D may be TRBD2 (6 bases). The ends were cut back, 4 bases at V and 4 bases at J, with 14 bases in the middle. CDR3 length equals 15 residues. Germline CDR1 is MNHEY and CDR2 is SMNVEV (reference sequence). CDR3 DNA: TGTGCCAGCAGTTCCCGCGGGGAACTATACAATGAGCAGTTCTTC. Amino acid sequence: CASSSRGELYNEQFF.

In its sample, this clone was seen a few times. For the CDR3, the DNA is TGTGCCAGCAGTTCAGGACTAGCGGGGGGCCAGAACACCGGGGAGCTGTTTTTT. It yields the protein CASSSGLAGGQNTGELFF. This chain uses TRBV6-2 or TRBV6-3 with TRBJ2-2, with 14 bases lining up with TRBD2. CDR1 and CDR2 from the germline V gene are MNHEY and SVGEGT. The trim removed 4 bases at V and 1 base at J, leaving 5 bases unmatched. This CDR3 contains 18 residues.

The rearrangement joins TRBV19 to TRBJ2-1, with TRBD2 matching over 8 bases. In germline, CDR1 is LNHDA, CDR2 SQIVND (reference sequence). The V gene end was trimmed by 3 bases and the J gene end by 4 bases; junction bases not matched to a gene: 5. CDR3 length: 15 amino acids. DNA for the CDR3: TGTGCCAGTAGTATCCGTAGCGGGGATTACAATGAGCAGTTCTTC. This gives the protein CASSIRSGDYNEQFF.

The rearrangement uses TRBV30 and TRBJ1-1; TRBD1 matches 7 bases. V shed 5 bases, J shed 0 bases, and the junction held 6 bases outside the gene matches. Germline-derived CDR1 and CDR2 are GTSNPN and SVGIG (reference sequence). CDR3 size: 14 residues. CDR3 loop: CAWGPGQMNTEAFF. The CDR3 DNA follows: TGTGCCTGGGGGCCGGGACAGATGAACACTGAAGCTTTCTTT.

This clone has only one observation. This chain joins TRBV10-3 and TRBJ2-7, with 8 bases that match TRBD1. Trimming removed 4 bases from V and 4 bases from J; junction bases left unmatched: 9. This CDR3 has 15 residues. The germline V gene has CDR1 ENHRY and CDR2 SYGVKD. CDR3 coding DNA: TGTGCCATCAGTGTAGGGATCGGGACAGGTTACGAGCAGTACTTC. Translating gives CAISVGIGTGYEQYF.

The V call is TRBV30, the J call TRBJ1-2, with a tentative D call TRBD1 (6 bases). Trimming took 0 bases from V and 6 from J, leaving 14 bases between them. The CDR3 loop spans 14 amino acids. CDR1 GTSNPN and CDR2 SVGIG come from the germline V gene (reference sequence). CDR3 loop: CAWSVPGTSHGYTF. CDR3 nucleotides: TGTGCCTGGAGTGTGCCAGGGACATCTCATGGCTACACCTTC.

This chain connects TRBV5-4 to TRBJ2-2; TRBD1 agrees at 10 bases. The CDR3 consists of 16 residues. Germline trimming cut 6 bases from V and 5 bases from J; bases unmatched to any gene: 10. Germline lookup yields CDR1 SGHNT and CDR2 YYREEE (reference sequence). This CDR3 reads CASIPHGDRGTGELFF. CDR3 nucleotide sequence: TGTGCCAGCATCCCCCACGGGGACAGGGGAACCGGGGAGCTGTTTTTT.

The chain joins TRBV7-9 to TRBJ1-2, with D perhaps matching TRBD1 (5 bases). V was pared by 1 base and J by 8 bases, with 11 bases between. The CDR3 extends over 13 amino acids. Germline V gives CDR1 SEHNR, CDR2 FQNEAQ (reference sequence). The CDR3, as DNA: TGTGCCAGCAGCTTAGAGGGGCCTGAGGGCTACACCTTC. Its protein is CASSLEGPEGYTF.

On this clone itself: The germline gene is not matched at one end of the junction; a read error may be the cause. The genes are TRBV6-1 and TRBJ1-4; 8 bases fit TRBD1. Germline loops: CDR1 MNHNS, CDR2 SASEGT. The CDR3 is 13 amino acids. The CDR3 DNA sequence: TGTGCCAGCAGAGAAGACAGGGGTGAAAAACTGTTTTTT. Protein product: CASREDRGEKLFF.

The chain is built from TRBV6-2 or TRBV6-3 and TRBJ1-2; 7 bases fit TRBD1. V shed 5 bases, J shed 8 bases, and the junction held 14 bases outside the gene matches. The length of the CDR3 is 15 residues. In germline, CDR1 is MNHEY, CDR2 SVGEGT. Here the CDR3 reads CASSTRRGQVVGYTF. The CDR3 region has the DNA TGTGCCAGCAGTACCCGTCGCGGACAGGTAGTCGGCTACACCTTC.

The chain recombines TRBV10-3 with TRBJ2-5; 10 bases agree with TRBD1. The V and J ends lost 7 bases and 5 bases, in that order; junction bases with no gene match: 7. The germline V gene encodes CDR1 ENHRY and CDR2 SYGVKD. CDR3 length: 14 residues. For the CDR3, the DNA is TGTGCCATCAAAGCCGGGACAGGGGACGAGACCCAGTACTTC. Translating gives CAIKAGTGDETQYF.